These 16 T cell receptor beta chains originate from one sample sequenced in a study of vaccination and CD4 T cells after COVID-19 (dated by TCRdb to 2021 to 2024). The sample's time point label is to be understood as: late sampling 161 to 241 days after vaccination in a few convalescent patients. Library preparation was by PCR. Instrument used: Illumina iSeq 100. TCRdb reprocessing: public reads trimmed at Q25 with fastp, clones called with MiXCR, in-frame beta chains kept. One record per CDR3 amino acid sequence lists the most common genes and DNA. The table for this sample lists 30,000 to 40,000 distinct CDR3 sequences; more than 35% of them were counted only once. Roughly 5.9% of the sample rests with the top ten. This material consisted of CD4+ T cells from blood, taken about 7 months after SARS-CoV-2 vaccination. The receptors come from a human donor who had recovered from COVID-19.

The chain recombines TRBV20-1 with TRBJ1-5; D is possibly TRBD1 (6 bases). Germline lookup yields CDR1 DFQATT and CDR2 SNEGSKA (reference sequence). V was cut by 6 bases and J by 3 bases, with 18 bases left in between. The CDR3 extends over 15 amino acids. Written as DNA, the CDR3 is TGCAGTGCCCGGGCCGGACAGTCTAACAATCAGCCCCAGCATTTT. Amino acid sequence: CSARAGQSNNQPQHF.

V gene TRBV5-6 combines with J gene TRBJ2-7, with 8 positions matching TRBD1. The V and J ends lost 2 bases and 3 bases, in that order; junction bases with no gene match: 7. CDR1 SGHDT and CDR2 YYEEEE come from the germline V gene. CDR3 length: 15 residues. The CDR3 DNA reads as TGTGCCAGCAGCTTCGTCCGGGACAGGTACTACGAGCAGTACTTC. Its translation is CASSFVRDRYYEQYF.

The chain recombines TRBV7-8 with TRBJ2-3; D is undetermined. This CDR3 region has 13 residues. V lost 5 bases and J 4 bases, leaving 10 bases between the germline ends. The germline V gene encodes CDR1 SGHVS and CDR2 FQNEAQ. CDR3 nucleotide sequence: TGTGCCAGCAGCCCCCCCAAAGCAGATACGCAGTATTTT. Protein: CASSPPKADTQYF.

The chain couples TRBV4-1 to TRBJ1-1; D not resolved. V was clipped by 1 base and J by 1 base, with 10 bases between them. Germline V gene lookup returns CDR1 MGHRA and CDR2 YSYEKL. The CDR3 is made up of 15 amino acids. CDR3 loop: CASSQGWAGNTEAFF. The CDR3, as DNA: TGCGCCAGCAGCCAAGGGTGGGCGGGGAACACTGAAGCTTTCTTT.

The J gene is TRBJ1-5, the V gene TRBV6-1; D unresolved. The V gene's germline CDR1 is MNHNS and CDR2 SASEGT. The V end was cut by 6 bases, the J end by 0 bases, with 18 bases between. This CDR3 comprises 17 residues. CDR3 sequence (DNA): TGTGCCAGCAGCCCATTAATGGACTTACATAGCAATCAGCCCCAGCATTTT. Residues: CASSPLMDLHSNQPQHF.

CDR3 in DNA: TGTGCCAGCTCACCACGACAGGCCGCCACCGGGGAGCTGTTTTTT. Encoded protein: CASSPRQAATGELFF. This chain links TRBV18 with TRBJ2-2, with D possibly matching TRBD1 (6 bases). The CDR3 contains 15 residues. Trimming stripped 1 base from V and 4 bases from J, with 10 bases between. The germline CDR1 and CDR2 sequences are KGHSH and LQKENI.

This clonotype was seen a few times. The chain joins TRBV21-1 to TRBJ2-3; the D call of TRBD1 is as the table states it, not checked on the DNA. TRBV21-1 corresponds to a pseudogene. This CDR3 is built from 16 residues. CDR3 sequence: CASSTVSGASTDTQYF. CDR3 DNA sequence: TGTGCCAGCAGCACGGTTTCCGGGGCTAGCACAGATACGCAGTATTTT.

The V and J genes are TRBV6-2 or TRBV6-3 and TRBJ2-4; D is perhaps TRBD2 (5 bases). V lost 5 bases, J lost 2 bases, and 19 bases lay in between. Germline loops: CDR1 MNHEY, CDR2 SVGEGT. The CDR3 is 17 residues long. The CDR3 region has the DNA TGTGCCAGCAGTACAGATAAGGAGGTCGCAACCAAAAACATTCAGTACTTC. Protein sequence: CASSTDKEVATKNIQYF.

This clonotype was seen a handful of times. This chain joins TRBV27 and TRBJ2-1, with TRBD2 identical over 13 bases. With 5 bases clipped from V and 5 bases from J, the junction kept 0 bases outside the gene matches. Germline V gives CDR1 MNHEY, CDR2 SMNVEV (reference sequence). This CDR3 is 14 amino acids long. The CDR3 is CASSGLAGDNEQFF. In nucleotides, the CDR3 is TGTGCCAGCAGTGGACTAGCGGGGGACAATGAGCAGTTCTTC.

The rearrangement uses TRBV20-1 and TRBJ1-4, with D possibly TRBD1 on 5 matching bases. Trimming left V 6 bases short and J 7 bases short, with 18 bases between. Germline CDR1 is DFQATT and CDR2 is SNEGSKA (reference sequence). The CDR3 covers 14 residues. The CDR3 DNA reads TGCAGTGCGGAGAACAGGCGGGAAGGTGAAAAACTGTTTTTT. Its protein product is CSAENRREGEKLFF.

The chain is built from TRBV15 and TRBJ2-6; D gene unclear. The length of the CDR3 is 16 residues. V shed 3 bases and J shed 0 bases, with 9 bases lying between them. CDR1 LNHNV and CDR2 YYDKDF come from the germline V gene (reference sequence). The CDR3 nucleotides read TGTGCCACCAGCAGTGCAGCCGGCTCTGGGGCCAACGTCCTGACTTTC. This codes for CATSSAAGSGANVLTF. The full variable domain, its missing parts supplied by reference TRBV15 and TRBJ2-6, is DAMVIQNPRYQVTQFGKPVTLSCSQTLNHNVMYWYQQKSSQAPKLLFHYYDKDFNNEADTPDNFQSRRPNTSFCFLDIRSPGLGDTAMYLCATSSAAGSGANVLTFGAGSRLTVL.

This clonotype was observed a handful of times. V and J are TRBV27 and TRBJ2-5; D is ambiguous. The length of the CDR3 is 14 residues. Between the trimmed V and J ends, which lost 0 bases and 5 bases, there was a span of 10 bases. The germline V gene has CDR1 MNHEY and CDR2 SMNVEV (reference sequence). DNA of the CDR3: TGTGCCAGCAGTTTATCATTCGGAAGCGAGACCCAGTACTTC. This sequence encodes CASSLSFGSETQYF.

The sample holds a few counts of this clonotype. The rearrangement joins TRBV7-9 to TRBJ2-1; possibly TRBD2 for D (6 bases). The germline gives CDR1 SEHNR, CDR2 FQNEAQ (reference sequence). This CDR3 comprises 16 residues. V lost 0 bases and J 1 base, leaving 10 bases between the germline ends. In nucleotides, the CDR3 is TGTGCCAGCAGCTTAGCCGTACGGGGGTCCTACAATGAGCAGTTCTTC. It yields the protein CASSLAVRGSYNEQFF.

The chain employs TRBV20-1 and TRBJ2-1, with D maybe TRBD2 (5 bases). Trimming cost V 0 bases and J 5 bases, with 14 bases left between them. CDR3 length: 15 amino acids. Germline V lookup: CDR1 DFQATT, CDR2 SNEGSKA (reference sequence). CDR3 amino acids: CSARDLRSAHNEQFF. The CDR3 DNA reads TGCAGTGCTAGAGATTTGCGTAGCGCTCACAATGAGCAGTTCTTC.

This chain uses TRBV28 with TRBJ2-5; no definite D call. The V gene lost 7 bases and the J gene lost 3 bases, with 18 bases spanning the gap. Germline CDR1 is MDHEN and CDR2 is SYDVKM. The CDR3 loop spans 15 amino acids. This chain's CDR3 is CASNTVGSREETQYF. CDR3 DNA sequence: TGTGCCAGCAACACGGTAGGCTCTAGAGAAGAGACCCAGTACTTC.

Worth noting for this clonotype: In this CDR3 the conserved last residue, phenylalanine or tryptophan, is missing, so a read error is likely. V is TRBV7-2 and J is TRBJ1-6, with D unresolved. The V and J ends lost 3 bases and 9 bases respectively, with 3 bases between them. Germline assignment: CDR1 SGHTA and CDR2 FQGNSA. This CDR3 is 11 amino acids long. The CDR3 is CASSFGSPLHC. DNA for the CDR3: TGTGCCAGCAGCTTCGGTTCACCCCTCCACTGT.